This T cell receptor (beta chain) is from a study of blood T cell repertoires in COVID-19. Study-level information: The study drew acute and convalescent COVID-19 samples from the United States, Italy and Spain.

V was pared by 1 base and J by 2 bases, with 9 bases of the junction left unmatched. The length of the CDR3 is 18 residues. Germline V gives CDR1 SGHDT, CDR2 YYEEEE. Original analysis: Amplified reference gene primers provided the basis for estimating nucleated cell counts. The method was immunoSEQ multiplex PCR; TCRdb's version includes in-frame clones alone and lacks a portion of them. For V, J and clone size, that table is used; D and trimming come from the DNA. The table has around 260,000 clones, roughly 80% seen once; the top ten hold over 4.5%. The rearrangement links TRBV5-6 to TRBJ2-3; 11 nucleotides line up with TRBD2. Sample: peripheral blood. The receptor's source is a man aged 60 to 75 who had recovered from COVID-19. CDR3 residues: CASSLRLAGGRITDTQYF. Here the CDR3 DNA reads TGTGCCAGCAGCTTGCGGCTAGCGGGGGGCCGAATCACAGATACGCAGTATTTT. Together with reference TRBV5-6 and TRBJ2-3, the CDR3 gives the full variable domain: DAGVTQSPTHLIKTRGQQVTLRCSPKSGHDTVSWYQQALGQGPQFIFQYYEEEERQRGNFPDRFSGHQFPNYSSELNVNALLLGDSALYLCASSLRLAGGRITDTQYFGPGTRLTVL.